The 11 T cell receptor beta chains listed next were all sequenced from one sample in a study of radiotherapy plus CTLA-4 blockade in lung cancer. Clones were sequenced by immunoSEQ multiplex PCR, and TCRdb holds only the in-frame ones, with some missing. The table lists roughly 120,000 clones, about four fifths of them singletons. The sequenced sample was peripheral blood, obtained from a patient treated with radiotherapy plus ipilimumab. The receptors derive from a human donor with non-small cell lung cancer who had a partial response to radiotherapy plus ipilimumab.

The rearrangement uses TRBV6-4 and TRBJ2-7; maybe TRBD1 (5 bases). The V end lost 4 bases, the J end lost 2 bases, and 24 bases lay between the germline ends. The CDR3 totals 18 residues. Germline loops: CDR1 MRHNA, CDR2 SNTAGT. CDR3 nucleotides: TGTGCCAGCAGTGGCCACCTAACTCCAGGGTCCCTCACCTACGAGCAGTACGTC. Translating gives CASSGHLTPGSLTYEQYV.

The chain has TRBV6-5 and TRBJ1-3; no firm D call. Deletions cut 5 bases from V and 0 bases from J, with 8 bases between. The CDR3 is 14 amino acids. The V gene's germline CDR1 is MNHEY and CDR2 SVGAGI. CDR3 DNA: TGTGCCAGCAGTACGCGGGTCTCTGGAAACACCATATATTTT. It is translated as CASSTRVSGNTIYF.

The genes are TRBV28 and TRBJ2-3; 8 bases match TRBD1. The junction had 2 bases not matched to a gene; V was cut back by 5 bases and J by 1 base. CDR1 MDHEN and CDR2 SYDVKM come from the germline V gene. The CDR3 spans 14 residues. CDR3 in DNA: TGTGCCAGCAGTCGACAGGGGCGCACAGATACGCAGTATTTT. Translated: CASSRQGRTDTQYF.

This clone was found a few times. Here the CDR3 reads CASSQALGHEKLFF. CDR3 bases: TGCGCCAGCAGCCAAGCTTTGGGGCATGAAAAACTGTTTTTT. The genes are TRBV4-1 and TRBJ1-4; a possible D gene is TRBD1 (5 bases). V lost 1 base and J lost 6, with 9 bases in between. Germline lookup yields CDR1 MGHRA and CDR2 YSYEKL. This CDR3 contains 14 residues.

CDR3 nucleotides: TGTGCCAGTAGTATTGGGACTAGGGGTGTGTATGAGCAGTTCTTC. Encoded protein: CASSIGTRGVYEQFF. V gene TRBV19 combines with J gene TRBJ2-1, with TRBD2 identical over 8 bases. The germline V gene has CDR1 LNHDA and CDR2 SQIVND (reference sequence). The CDR3 consists of 15 residues. The V gene end was trimmed by 3 bases and the J gene end by 8 bases; junction bases not matched to a gene: 9.

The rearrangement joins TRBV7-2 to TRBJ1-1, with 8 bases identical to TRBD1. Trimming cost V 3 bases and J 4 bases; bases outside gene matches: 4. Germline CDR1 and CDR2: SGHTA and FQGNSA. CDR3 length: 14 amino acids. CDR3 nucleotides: TGTGCCAGCAGCTTCGATGGACAGGGCACTGAAGCTTTCTTT. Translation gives CASSFDGQGTEAFF.

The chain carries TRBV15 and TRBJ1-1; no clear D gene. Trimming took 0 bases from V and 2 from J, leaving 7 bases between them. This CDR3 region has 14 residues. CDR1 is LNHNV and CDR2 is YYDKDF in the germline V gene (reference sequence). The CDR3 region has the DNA TGTGCCACCAGCAGAGAACGGGGTAACACTGAAGCTTTCTTT. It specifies CATSRERGNTEAFF.

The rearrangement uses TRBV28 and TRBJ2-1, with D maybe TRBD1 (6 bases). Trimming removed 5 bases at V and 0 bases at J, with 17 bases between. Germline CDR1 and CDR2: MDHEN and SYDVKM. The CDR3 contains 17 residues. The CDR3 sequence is CASSLSIYRDSYNEQFF. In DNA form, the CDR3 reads TGTGCCAGCAGTCTATCGATCTACAGGGACTCCTACAATGAGCAGTTCTTC.

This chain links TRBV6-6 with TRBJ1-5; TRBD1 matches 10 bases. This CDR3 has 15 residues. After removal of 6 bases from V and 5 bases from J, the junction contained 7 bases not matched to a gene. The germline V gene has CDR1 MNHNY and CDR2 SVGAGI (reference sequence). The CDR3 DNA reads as TGTGCCAGCAGCTACGACAGGGGGCTTTATCAGCCCCAGCATTTT. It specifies CASSYDRGLYQPQHF.

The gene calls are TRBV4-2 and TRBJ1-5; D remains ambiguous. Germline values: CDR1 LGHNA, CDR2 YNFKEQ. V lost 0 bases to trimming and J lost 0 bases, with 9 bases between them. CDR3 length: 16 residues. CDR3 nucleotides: TGTGCCAGCAGCCAAGAAGGAGGGAATAGCAATCAGCCCCAGCATTTT. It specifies CASSQEGGNSNQPQHF.

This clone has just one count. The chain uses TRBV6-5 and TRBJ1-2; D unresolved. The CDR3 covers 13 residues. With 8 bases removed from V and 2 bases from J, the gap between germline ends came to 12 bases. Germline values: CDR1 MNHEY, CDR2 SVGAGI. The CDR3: CASPKIRNYGYTF. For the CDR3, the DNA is TGTGCCAGCCCAAAGATACGGAACTATGGCTACACCTTC.